Listed here are 28 T cell receptor beta chains from one sample, sequenced in a study of blood T cell repertoires in COVID-19. Only in-frame clones appear in the TCRdb table, and some are missing; sequencing was by immunoSEQ multiplex PCR. The sample records fewer than 45,000 clones, approximately 88% being singletons. The sequencing sample was made of peripheral blood. Receptors originate from a woman aged 40 to 50 with acute or convalescent COVID-19.

This clone showed up just a few times. This chain joins TRBV5-4 and TRBJ1-6; a possible D gene is TRBD1 (6 bases). V was clipped by 5 bases and J by 8 bases, with 17 bases between them. This CDR3 contains 15 residues. Germline V gene lookup returns CDR1 SGHNT and CDR2 YYREEE (reference sequence). The CDR3 DNA reads as TGTGCCAGCAGGAGTCGACAGGAAGGGGATTCACCCCTCCACTTT. Translated, it gives CASRSRQEGDSPLHF.

The chain joins TRBV27 to TRBJ1-5; D remains ambiguous. Trimming took off 5 bases at V and 11 bases at J, with 25 bases between the two ends. Germline V gene lookup returns CDR1 MNHEY and CDR2 SMNVEV (reference sequence). The CDR3 runs 16 residues. CDR3 nucleotides: TGTGCCAGCAGTCAGTACGGAGGCTCAATCTCGTGGGCCCAGCATTTT. This gives the protein CASSQYGGSISWAQHF.

The chain has TRBV11-3 and TRBJ2-1, with 10 bases identical to TRBD2. Germline CDR1 reads SGHNT; CDR2 reads YENEEA. V shed 5 bases, J shed 5 bases, and the junction held 15 bases outside the gene matches. The CDR3 has 18 amino acids. The CDR3 DNA reads as TGTGCCAGCAGCCCAAAAGGGAAGCGGGGGGGTTACAACAATGAGCAGTTCTTC. Translating it yields CASSPKGKRGGYNNEQFF.

The V gene is TRBV7-9, the J gene TRBJ1-4; 8 bases map to TRBD1. The CDR3 extends over 15 amino acids. Germline V CDR1 and CDR2: SEHNR, FQNEAQ (reference sequence). J was trimmed by 8 bases and V by 5 bases; bases with no gene match: 10. CDR3 in amino acids: CASSPDRGGDEKLFF. The CDR3 DNA is TGTGCCAGCAGCCCCGACAGGGGAGGAGACGAAAAACTGTTTTTT.

This clone was seen only a few times. The chain is built from TRBV11-2 and TRBJ2-7, with 7 bases aligning to TRBD1. Germline V gives CDR1 SGHAT, CDR2 FQNNGV. This CDR3 region has 17 residues. V was pared by 5 bases and J by 0 bases, with 13 bases of the junction left unmatched. The CDR3 coding sequence is TGTGCCAGCAGCCTAGCCCTCGACAGGGAATTCTCCTACGAGCAGTACTTC. This sequence encodes CASSLALDREFSYEQYF.

The V and J genes are TRBV6-2 or TRBV6-3 and TRBJ2-3, with TRBD1 as a possible D gene (6 bases). CDR1 is MNHEY and CDR2 is SVGEGT in the germline V gene. V was pared by 4 bases and J by 0 bases, with 11 bases between. The CDR3 length is 15 residues. The CDR3 DNA reads TGTGCCAGCAGTTCCCACAGGGATAGCACAGATACGCAGTATTTT. Protein: CASSSHRDSTDTQYF.

The chain is built from TRBV6-2 or TRBV6-3 and TRBJ2-3; 10 bases are shared with TRBD1. The germline CDR1 and CDR2 sequences are MNHEY and SVGEGT. The CDR3 covers 15 residues. The junction had 5 bases not matched to a gene; V was cut back by 4 bases and J by 4 bases. Here the CDR3 DNA reads TGTGCCAGCAGTTTCGGGACAGGGGTTGCAGATACGCAGTATTTT. Translation gives CASSFGTGVADTQYF.

J is TRBJ1-4 and V is TRBV19; D may be TRBD1 (6 bases). Trimming stripped 3 bases from V and 3 bases from J, with 8 bases between. The CDR3 consists of 14 residues. From germline, CDR1 is LNHDA and CDR2 SQIVND (reference sequence). Here the CDR3 reads CASSMDRPNEKLFF. The CDR3 bases are TGTGCCAGTAGTATGGACAGACCTAATGAAAAACTGTTTTTT. The full variable domain, rest sourced from reference TRBV19 and TRBJ1-4, is DGGITQSPKYLFRKEGQNVTLSCEQNLNHDAMYWYRQDPGQGLRLIYYSQIVNDFQKGDIAEGYSVSREKKESFPLTVTSAQKNPTAFYLCASSMDRPNEKLFFGSGTQLSVL.

This clone was recorded once. CDR3 loop: CASSLGQNNEQFF. The CDR3 DNA follows: TGTGCCAGCAGCTTAGGGCAGAACAATGAGCAGTTCTTC. This rearrangement joins TRBV11-2 to TRBJ2-1; D remains ambiguous. V was cut by 1 base and J by 5 bases, with 6 bases left in between. Germline V lookup: CDR1 SGHAT, CDR2 FQNNGV. The CDR3 has 13 residues.

This clone occurred once. The genes are TRBV5-4 and TRBJ1-1; the match to TRBD1 covers 7 bases. Unmatched junction bases numbered 5, after V lost 2 bases and J lost 4 bases. The CDR3 extends over 14 amino acids. Germline-derived CDR1 and CDR2 are SGHNT and YYREEE (reference sequence). Here the CDR3 reads CASSFGAGGTEAFF. DNA of the CDR3: TGTGCCAGCAGCTTCGGGGCAGGGGGCACTGAAGCTTTCTTT.

V usage is TRBV7-2 and J usage is TRBJ1-2, with 11 positions matching TRBD1. This CDR3 has 16 amino acids. Looked up from germline, CDR1 is SGHTA and CDR2 is FQGNSA. Trimming removed 5 bases from V and 7 bases from J; junction bases left unmatched: 12. CDR3 in amino acids: CASSPPSDRGRGGYTF. CDR3 nucleotides: TGTGCCAGCAGCCCACCCTCGGACAGGGGGCGAGGTGGCTACACCTTC.

The table lists this clone with a count of one. The chain combines TRBV27 with TRBJ2-5; 9 nucleotides line up with TRBD2. V lost 5 bases and J lost 5; bases outside the gene matches: 9. The CDR3 extends over 15 amino acids. Germline CDR1 is MNHEY and CDR2 is SMNVEV (reference sequence). CDR3 coding DNA: TGTGCCAGCAGTGCTTTTTTAGCGGGAGATGAGACCCAGTACTTC. It encodes CASSAFLAGDETQYF.

This clone was recorded once. The CDR3 sequence: CASSPPGQINEKLFF. CDR3 nucleotide sequence: TGTGCCAGCAGCCCACCTGGACAGATTAATGAAAAACTGTTTTTT. The chain uses TRBV4-2 and TRBJ1-4, with a weak D call TRBD1 (6 bases). V gave up 4 bases and J gave up 4 bases, with 13 bases separating them. This CDR3 region has 15 residues. CDR1 is LGHNA, CDR2 YNFKEQ, per germline.

The chain combines TRBV19 with TRBJ1-5; D gene uncertain. Between the trimmed V and J ends, which lost 3 bases and 4 bases, there was a span of 7 bases. Germline V gene sequence: CDR1 LNHDA, CDR2 SQIVND (reference sequence). The CDR3 has 13 amino acids. The CDR3 coding sequence is TGTGCCAGTAGTATTCAGTTGAATCAGCCCCAGCATTTT. It specifies CASSIQLNQPQHF.

The chain joins TRBV7-8 to TRBJ1-6, with TRBD1 matching over 9 bases. From germline, CDR1 is SGHVS and CDR2 FQNEAQ. With V trimmed by 5 bases and J by 4 bases, 6 bases remained unmatched. The CDR3 has 16 residues. Here the CDR3 DNA reads TGTGCCAGCAGCCTCAAGGGACAGGGTTATAATTCACCCCTCCACTTT. Translated, it gives CASSLKGQGYNSPLHF.

The V and J genes are TRBV27 and TRBJ1-6; D is unresolved. CDR1 is MNHEY, CDR2 SMNVEV, per germline (reference sequence). The CDR3 has 13 residues. V lost 2 bases and J lost 14, with 13 bases in between. The CDR3, as DNA: TGTGCCAGCAGTTTAAGAGGAGATGGCTCCCTCCACTTT. Translation gives CASSLRGDGSLHF.

The chain has TRBV10-1 and TRBJ2-1, with D tentatively TRBD2 (5 bases). V lost 4 bases, J lost 4 bases, and 14 bases lay in between. The length of the CDR3 is 15 residues. Germline-derived CDR1 and CDR2 are WNHNN and SYGVQD (reference sequence). This CDR3 is CASSGNREAYNEQFF. The CDR3 bases are TGCGCCAGCAGTGGGAACCGGGAAGCGTACAATGAGCAGTTCTTC.

The V gene is TRBV29-1, the J gene TRBJ2-2; possibly TRBD2 for D (5 bases). This CDR3 spans 11 amino acids. Germline loops: CDR1 SQVTM, CDR2 ANQGSEA. With 4 bases removed from V and 5 bases from J, the gap between germline ends came to 5 bases. The CDR3 protein is CSVGGTGELFF. The DNA for the CDR3 is TGCAGCGTTGGAGGGACCGGGGAGCTGTTTTTT.

The chain carries TRBV29-1 and TRBJ2-1, with D maybe TRBD1 (5 bases). Per the germline V gene, CDR1 is SQVTM and CDR2 is ANQGSEA. This CDR3 spans 14 amino acids. Trimming removed 7 bases from V and 1 base from J, with 14 bases in between. CDR3 amino acids: CSAWGGTSYNEQFF. CDR3 bases: TGCAGCGCCTGGGGCGGAACTTCCTACAATGAGCAGTTCTTC.

This chain connects TRBV27 to TRBJ2-7, with 8 bases that match TRBD2. This CDR3 is 14 amino acids long. Unmatched junction bases numbered 1, after V lost 3 bases and J lost 0 bases. Germline V gene data show CDR1 as MNHEY and CDR2 as SMNVEV (reference sequence). In DNA form, the CDR3 reads TGTGCCAGCAGTTTCAGCGGGAGCTCCTACGAGCAGTACTTC. It translates to CASSFSGSSYEQYF.

The chain recombines TRBV7-8 with TRBJ1-5; 10 bases are a match to TRBD1. The CDR3 loop spans 15 amino acids. The V gene end was trimmed by 5 bases and the J gene end by 10 bases; junction bases not matched to a gene: 11. Looked up from germline, CDR1 is SGHVS and CDR2 is FQNEAQ. The CDR3, as DNA: TGTGCCAGCAGCCGAGGGACAGGGGCTGTCAGCCCCCAGCATTTT. This translates into CASSRGTGAVSPQHF. Full variable domain (outside the CDR3, taken from reference TRBV7-8 and TRBJ1-5): GAGVSQSPRYKVAKRGQDVALRCDPISGHVSLFWYQQALGQGPEFLTYFQNEAQLDKSGLPSDRFFAERPEGSVSTLKIQRTQQEDSAVYLCASSRGTGAVSPQHFGDGTRLSIL.

This chain uses TRBV6-1 with TRBJ2-7; maybe TRBD2 (6 bases). Germline CDR1 MNHNS, CDR2 SASEGT. CDR3 length: 16 residues. V gave up 0 bases and J gave up 3 bases, with 15 bases separating them. CDR3 nucleotide sequence: TGTGCCAGCAGTGAAGCGTTAGCTAGCGCTAACTACGAGCAGTACTTC. Translating gives CASSEALASANYEQYF.

This clone was found once. The V and J genes are TRBV6-1 and TRBJ1-3, with D hard to call. With 1 base removed from V and 0 bases from J, the gap between germline ends came to 4 bases. From germline, CDR1 is MNHNS and CDR2 SASEGT. The CDR3 has 14 residues. This CDR3 is CASSEGSSGNTIYF. The CDR3 bases are TGTGCCAGCAGTGAAGGTAGCTCTGGAAACACCATATATTTT.

V is TRBV27 and J is TRBJ2-7, with 7 bases lining up with TRBD1. After removal of 5 bases from V and 0 bases from J, the junction contained 4 bases not matched to a gene. The CDR3 has 14 amino acids. The germline V gene encodes CDR1 MNHEY and CDR2 SMNVEV (reference sequence). As DNA, the CDR3 is TGTGCCAGCAGTCCTAGGGACAGCTCCTACGAGCAGTACTTC. It specifies CASSPRDSSYEQYF.

The table lists this clone with a few counts. The chain links TRBV9 to TRBJ2-2, with D possibly matching TRBD2 (6 bases). Germline-derived CDR1 and CDR2 are SGDLS and YYNGEE. The V end lost 3 bases, the J end lost 3 bases, and 15 bases lay between the germline ends. The CDR3 is 16 amino acids. DNA for the CDR3: TGTGCCAGCAGCGCCGAGACTAGTAGGGACACCGGGGAGCTGTTTTTT. It encodes CASSAETSRDTGELFF.

The chain carries TRBV27 and TRBJ2-5; tentative D call: TRBD2 (6 bases). This CDR3 has 12 amino acids. V was pared by 8 bases and J by 1 base, with 8 bases between. Germline V gene sequence: CDR1 MNHEY, CDR2 SMNVEV (reference sequence). For the CDR3, the DNA is TGTGCCAGCCGCGGGATCCAAGAGACCCAGTACTTC. This codes for CASRGIQETQYF.

This rearrangement joins TRBV21-1 to TRBJ1-1; TRBD1 was called by the table and not checked on the DNA. TRBV21-1 represents a pseudogene. CDR3 length equals 15 residues. In DNA, the CDR3 is TGTGCCAGCACCTGGGCGGACAGACCGAACACTGAAGCTTTCTTT. Translation: CASTWADRPNTEAFF.

The V and J genes are TRBV28 and TRBJ2-2, with D uncertain. The length of the CDR3 is 13 residues. With 4 bases removed from V and 0 bases from J, the gap between germline ends came to 3 bases. Germline values: CDR1 MDHEN, CDR2 SYDVKM. CDR3 sequence: CASSSANTGELFF. DNA for the CDR3: TGTGCCAGCAGTTCCGCGAACACCGGGGAGCTGTTTTTT.